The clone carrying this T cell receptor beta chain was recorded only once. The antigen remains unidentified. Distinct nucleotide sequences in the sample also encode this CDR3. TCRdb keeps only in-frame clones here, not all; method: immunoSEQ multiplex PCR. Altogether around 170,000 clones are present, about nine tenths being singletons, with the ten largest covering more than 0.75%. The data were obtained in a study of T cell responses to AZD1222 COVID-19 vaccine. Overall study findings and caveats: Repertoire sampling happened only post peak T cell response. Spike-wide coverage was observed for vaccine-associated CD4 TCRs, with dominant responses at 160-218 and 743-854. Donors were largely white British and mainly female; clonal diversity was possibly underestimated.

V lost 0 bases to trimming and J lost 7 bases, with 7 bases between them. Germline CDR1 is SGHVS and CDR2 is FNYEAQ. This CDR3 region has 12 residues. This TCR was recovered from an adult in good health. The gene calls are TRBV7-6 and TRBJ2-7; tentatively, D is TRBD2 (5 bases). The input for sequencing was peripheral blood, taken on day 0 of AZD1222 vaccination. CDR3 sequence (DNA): TGTGCCAGCAGCTTAGCCGGGATGGAGCAGTACTTC. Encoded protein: CASSLAGMEQYF.